This T cell receptor (beta chain) was profiled in a study of blood T cell repertoires in COVID-19. On the study more broadly: PBMCs, B-cell-depleted T cells, or T cells were the source of the cDNA or gDNA that made up the material.

Sequencing was performed with immunoSEQ multiplex PCR; in TCRdb, only in-frame clones are kept and a portion is missing. This sample has around 370,000 clones, with 90% found just once. This CDR3 is built from 14 residues. V lost 8 bases to trimming and J lost 6 bases; unmatched junction nucleotides: 6. Germline lookup yields CDR1 LNHNV and CDR2 YYDKDF (reference sequence). The sequence was obtained from a young man with active or convalescent COVID-19. The chain links TRBV15 to TRBJ1-5; 11 bases map to TRBD1. Sequenced input: peripheral blood. Here the CDR3 reads CATGPGTGGQPQHF. DNA for the CDR3: TGTGCCACCGGACCCGGGACAGGGGGTCAGCCCCAGCATTTT.